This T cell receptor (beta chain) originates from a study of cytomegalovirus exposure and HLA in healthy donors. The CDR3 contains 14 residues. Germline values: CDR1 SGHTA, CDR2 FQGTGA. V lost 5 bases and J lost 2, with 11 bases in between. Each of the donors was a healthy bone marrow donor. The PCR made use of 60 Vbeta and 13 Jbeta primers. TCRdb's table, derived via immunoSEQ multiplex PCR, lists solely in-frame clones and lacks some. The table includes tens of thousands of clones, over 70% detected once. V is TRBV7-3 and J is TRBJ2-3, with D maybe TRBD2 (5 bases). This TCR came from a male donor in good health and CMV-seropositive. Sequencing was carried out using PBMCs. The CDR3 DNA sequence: TGTGCCAGCAGCAGCGTAGCGAACACAGATACGCAGTATTTT. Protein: CASSSVANTDTQYF.